A selection of T cell receptor beta chains follows, all from one sample in a study of blood T cell repertoires in COVID-19. Using immunoSEQ multiplex PCR, the repertoire was profiled, and TCRdb retains in-frame clones only, with some absent. Among 100,000 to 150,000 clones listed, approximately 85% were seen once. Sequencing was performed on peripheral blood. These receptors were obtained from a woman aged 80 or over with acute or convalescent COVID-19. Each CDR3 is given with its conserved first and last residue. D genes are given only for firm matches. Clone size, where shown, is once, few, many, or a class for clones that have expanded.

abundance: once
v_gene: TRBV19
d_gene: TRBD1
j_gene: TRBJ1-1
CDR3nt: TGTGCCAGTAATGGGCAGGCGGGACAGAAGAACACTGAAGCTTTCTTT
CDR3aa: CASNGQAGQKNTEAFF

abundance: .
v_gene: TRBV5-1
d_gene: .
j_gene: TRBJ2-3
CDR3nt: TGCGCCAGCAGCCTAGGAGATACGCAGTATTTT
CDR3aa: CASSLGDTQYF

abundance: .
v_gene: TRBV6-2/TRBV6-3
d_gene: TRBD1
j_gene: TRBJ2-2
CDR3nt: TGTGCCAGCAGTCCCGGGACAGGGACCGGGGAGCTGTTTTTT
CDR3aa: CASSPGTGTGELFF

abundance: .
v_gene: TRBV28
d_gene: .
j_gene: TRBJ1-6
CDR3nt: TGTGCCAGCAGGACAGTTTTCCCACCCCTCCACTTT
CDR3aa: CASRTVFPPLHF

abundance: .
v_gene: TRBV3-1/TRBV3-2
d_gene: .
j_gene: TRBJ2-1
CDR3nt: TGTGCCAGCAGACAACAGGGCATTATAGACAATGAGCAGTTCTTC
CDR3aa: CASRQQGIIDNEQFF

abundance: .
v_gene: TRBV9
d_gene: TRBD2
j_gene: TRBJ2-7
CDR3nt: TGTGCCAGCAGCCCGACGGGAGGGGGTGAGTACGAGCAGTACTTC
CDR3aa: CASSPTGGGEYEQYF

abundance: .
v_gene: TRBV15
d_gene: .
j_gene: TRBJ2-7
CDR3nt: TGTGCCACCAGGAAGGGGGATGGCCACGAGCAGTACTTC
CDR3aa: CATRKGDGHEQYF

abundance: .
v_gene: TRBV15
d_gene: .
j_gene: TRBJ1-5
CDR3nt: TGTGCCACCAGCAGGCAGGATCAGCCCCAGCATTTT
CDR3aa: CATSRQDQPQHF

abundance: .
v_gene: TRBV5-1
d_gene: .
j_gene: TRBJ1-2
CDR3nt: TGCGCCAGCAGAGGGGGGGACGGCTACACCTTC
CDR3aa: CASRGGDGYTF

abundance: .
v_gene: TRBV3-1/TRBV3-2
d_gene: .
j_gene: TRBJ1-2
CDR3nt: TGTGCCAGCAGCCAAGGAGGAGTTGGCTACACCTTC
CDR3aa: CASSQGGVGYTF

abundance: .
v_gene: TRBV5-1
d_gene: TRBD1
j_gene: TRBJ1-4
CDR3nt: TGCGCCAGCAGCGCGGGACAGCTAAAGGAAAAACTGTTTTTT
CDR3aa: CASSAGQLKEKLFF

abundance: .
v_gene: TRBV27
d_gene: .
j_gene: TRBJ1-5
CDR3nt: TGTGCCAGCAGTCAAACAGGGAGGGGACAGCCCCAGCATTTT
CDR3aa: CASSQTGRGQPQHF

abundance: .
v_gene: TRBV6-5
d_gene: TRBD2
j_gene: TRBJ2-3
CDR3nt: TGTGCCAGCAGTTCCGCGGGAGCGGGGGACTATACGCAGTATTTT
CDR3aa: CASSSAGAGDYTQYF

abundance: .
v_gene: TRBV27
d_gene: .
j_gene: TRBJ2-2
CDR3nt: TGTGCCAGCAGCAGGGGCGGTGACACCGGGGAGCTGTTTTTT
CDR3aa: CASSRGGDTGELFF

abundance: .
v_gene: TRBV5-1
d_gene: .
j_gene: TRBJ1-4
CDR3nt: TGCGCCAGCAGCTTGTCCGGGGAGGAAAAACTGTTTTTT
CDR3aa: CASSLSGEEKLFF

abundance: .
v_gene: TRBV2
d_gene: TRBD1
j_gene: TRBJ1-5
CDR3nt: TGTGCCAGCAGCCTAACAGGGGGCCCTCAGCCCCAGCATTTT
CDR3aa: CASSLTGGPQPQHF

abundance: .
v_gene: TRBV29-1
d_gene: .
j_gene: TRBJ1-1
CDR3nt: TGCAGCGGTTCACACATGAACACTGAAGCTTTCTTT
CDR3aa: CSGSHMNTEAFF

abundance: few
v_gene: TRBV29-1
d_gene: .
j_gene: TRBJ1-1
CDR3nt: TGCAGCGTCACAGGGTCACGGGATCTCGGCACTGAAGCTTTCTTT
CDR3aa: CSVTGSRDLGTEAFF

abundance: .
v_gene: TRBV6-2/TRBV6-3
d_gene: TRBD2
j_gene: TRBJ2-7
CDR3nt: TGTGCCAGCCGCCGACTAGCGGGCGAGCAGTACTTC
CDR3aa: CASRRLAGEQYF

abundance: .
v_gene: TRBV7-8
d_gene: TRBD1
j_gene: TRBJ1-1
CDR3nt: TGTGCCAGCAGTCCCATCCAGGGGGGATACGGGAACACTGAAGCTTTCTTT
CDR3aa: CASSPIQGGYGNTEAFF

abundance: .
v_gene: TRBV11-2
d_gene: .
j_gene: TRBJ2-7
CDR3nt: TGTGCCAGCAGCCCGCGGTGGGTCTACGAGCAGTACTTC
CDR3aa: CASSPRWVYEQYF

abundance: .
v_gene: TRBV6-5
d_gene: .
j_gene: TRBJ1-5
CDR3nt: TGTGCCAGTTTCCCAGATTACCGGGGGGATCAGCCCCAGCATTTT
CDR3aa: CASFPDYRGDQPQHF

abundance: .
v_gene: TRBV6-6
d_gene: TRBD1
j_gene: TRBJ1-6
CDR3nt: TGTGCCAGCAGCCTCCCGACAGGGTATAATTCACCCCTCCACTTT
CDR3aa: CASSLPTGYNSPLHF

abundance: .
v_gene: TRBV3-1/TRBV3-2
d_gene: TRBD1
j_gene: TRBJ1-6
CDR3nt: TGTGCCAGCAGCCAAGGGACAGGGGATTCACCCCTCCACTTT
CDR3aa: CASSQGTGDSPLHF

abundance: few
v_gene: TRBV18
d_gene: .
j_gene: TRBJ2-2
CDR3nt: TGTGCCAGCTCACCCTTGGACACGTTGAACACCGGGGAGCTGTTTTTT
CDR3aa: CASSPLDTLNTGELFF

abundance: .
v_gene: TRBV3-1/TRBV3-2
d_gene: .
j_gene: TRBJ2-3
CDR3nt: TGTGCCAGCAGCCAAGTGCGGGCGGGGGCCTTCACAGATACGCAGTATTTT
CDR3aa: CASSQVRAGAFTDTQYF

abundance: .
v_gene: TRBV5-1
d_gene: TRBD1
j_gene: TRBJ1-3
CDR3nt: TGCGCCAGCAGCGGACAGGGGATCTCTGGAAACACCATATATTTT
CDR3aa: CASSGQGISGNTIYF

abundance: .
v_gene: TRBV6-5
d_gene: .
j_gene: TRBJ1-3
CDR3nt: TGTGCCAGCAGTTATATGAACACCATATATTTT
CDR3aa: CASSYMNTIYF

abundance: .
v_gene: TRBV9
d_gene: .
j_gene: TRBJ1-2
CDR3nt: TGTGCCAGCAGCGGTGGGCAGGGATACGGCTACACCTTC
CDR3aa: CASSGGQGYGYTF

abundance: .
v_gene: TRBV19
d_gene: TRBD2
j_gene: TRBJ2-1
CDR3nt: TGTGCCAGTACGAAAGCGGGGGGGCCACTACCGTACAATGAGCAGTTCTTC
CDR3aa: CASTKAGGPLPYNEQFF

abundance: .
v_gene: TRBV6-5
d_gene: TRBD1
j_gene: TRBJ1-5
CDR3nt: TGTGCCAGCGATACAGGGGGCTCCTTTAATCAGCCCCAGCATTTT
CDR3aa: CASDTGGSFNQPQHF

abundance: .
v_gene: TRBV28
d_gene: .
j_gene: TRBJ1-1
CDR3nt: TGTGCCAGCAGTTTATGGCGACGGAGGAACACTGAAGCTTTCTTT
CDR3aa: CASSLWRRRNTEAFF

abundance: .
v_gene: TRBV7-2
d_gene: .
j_gene: TRBJ2-3
CDR3nt: TGTGCCAGCAGCTTAAAGGCGGGGAGCACAGATACGCAGTATTTT
CDR3aa: CASSLKAGSTDTQYF

abundance: few
v_gene: TRBV5-1
d_gene: .
j_gene: TRBJ1-5
CDR3nt: TGCGCCAGCAGCTTGGCGGGGGGATCGGGTCAGCCCCAGCATTTT
CDR3aa: CASSLAGGSGQPQHF

abundance: .
v_gene: TRBV7-3
d_gene: TRBD1
j_gene: TRBJ2-2
CDR3nt: TGTGCCAGCAGCTCGGACAGGGGAGGGGAGCTGTTTTTT
CDR3aa: CASSSDRGGELFF

abundance: .
v_gene: TRBV6-5
d_gene: .
j_gene: TRBJ1-1
CDR3nt: TGTGCCAGTATTCAAAGGGGAAACACTGAAGCTTTCTTT
CDR3aa: CASIQRGNTEAFF

abundance: .
v_gene: TRBV6-5
d_gene: .
j_gene: TRBJ1-6
CDR3nt: TGTGCCAGCAGTTACTCGAGCCCCCCTGTATCACCCCTCCACTTT
CDR3aa: CASSYSSPPVSPLHF

abundance: .
v_gene: TRBV7-9
d_gene: .
j_gene: TRBJ1-1
CDR3nt: TGTGCCAGCAGTCCCTCTGACCCTCGGGCTGGGAGCACTGAAGCTTTCTTT
CDR3aa: CASSPSDPRAGSTEAFF

abundance: .
v_gene: TRBV11-1
d_gene: TRBD1
j_gene: TRBJ1-1
CDR3nt: TGTGCCAGCAGGTTGGGGACAGAGGCTTTCTTT
CDR3aa: CASRLGTEAFF

abundance: .
v_gene: TRBV2
d_gene: .
j_gene: TRBJ2-7
CDR3nt: TGTGCCAGCAGTTGGGCAACCTACGAGCAGTACTTC
CDR3aa: CASSWATYEQYF

abundance: few
v_gene: TRBV11-2
d_gene: TRBD1
j_gene: TRBJ2-7
CDR3nt: TGTGCCAGCAGCCCAAGAGTACAGGGGTACTACGAGCAGTACTTC
CDR3aa: CASSPRVQGYYEQYF

abundance: .
v_gene: TRBV7-3
d_gene: .
j_gene: TRBJ1-2
CDR3nt: TGTGCCAGCAGCTTAAGCCCAGGGGAGGGAAATGGCTACACCTTC
CDR3aa: CASSLSPGEGNGYTF

abundance: .
v_gene: TRBV6-2/TRBV6-3
d_gene: .
j_gene: TRBJ2-7
CDR3nt: TGTGCCAGCAGTAGAGATACCACCTCCTACGAGCAGTACTTC
CDR3aa: CASSRDTTSYEQYF

abundance: .
v_gene: TRBV21-1
d_gene: .
j_gene: TRBJ1-6
CDR3nt: TGTGCCAGCTCAAATAATACGGGAGGACAGGGTTCACCCCTCCACTTT
CDR3aa: CASSNNTGGQGSPLHF

abundance: .
v_gene: TRBV18
d_gene: .
j_gene: TRBJ1-3
CDR3nt: TGTGCCAGCTCACCCAACACACCGGGAGCCCGAAGTCGAAACACCATATATTTT
CDR3aa: CASSPNTPGARSRNTIYF

abundance: .
v_gene: TRBV6-5
d_gene: .
j_gene: TRBJ1-5
CDR3nt: TGTGCCAGCAGCTTTGACAGCCGCAATCAGCCCCAGCATTTT
CDR3aa: CASSFDSRNQPQHF

abundance: .
v_gene: TRBV5-4
d_gene: .
j_gene: TRBJ2-2
CDR3nt: TGTGCCAGCAGCTTGGATCAGGGTACGGTCGCCGGGGAGCTGTTTTTT
CDR3aa: CASSLDQGTVAGELFF

abundance: .
v_gene: TRBV5-1
d_gene: .
j_gene: TRBJ2-2
CDR3nt: TGCGCCAGCAGCTTGGCGGGAAACTCGGACACCGGGGAGCTGTTTTTT
CDR3aa: CASSLAGNSDTGELFF

abundance: .
v_gene: TRBV5-1
d_gene: .
j_gene: TRBJ1-5
CDR3nt: TGCGCCAGCAGCTCTGGGGAGGGACGGGGGCCCCAGCATTTT
CDR3aa: CASSSGEGRGPQHF

abundance: .
v_gene: TRBV5-1
d_gene: .
j_gene: TRBJ2-6
CDR3nt: TGCGCCAGCAGCACACCAGGGAATGGGGCCAACGTCCTGACTTTC
CDR3aa: CASSTPGNGANVLTF

abundance: .
v_gene: TRBV2
d_gene: .
j_gene: TRBJ1-5
CDR3nt: TGTGCCAGCAGTGAAGCAGGGGTTAGCAATCAGCCCCAGCATTTT
CDR3aa: CASSEAGVSNQPQHF

abundance: .
v_gene: TRBV2
d_gene: .
j_gene: TRBJ1-2
CDR3nt: TGTGCCAGCAGTGACTCAGGGGTTTACGTAGGCTACACCTTC
CDR3aa: CASSDSGVYVGYTF